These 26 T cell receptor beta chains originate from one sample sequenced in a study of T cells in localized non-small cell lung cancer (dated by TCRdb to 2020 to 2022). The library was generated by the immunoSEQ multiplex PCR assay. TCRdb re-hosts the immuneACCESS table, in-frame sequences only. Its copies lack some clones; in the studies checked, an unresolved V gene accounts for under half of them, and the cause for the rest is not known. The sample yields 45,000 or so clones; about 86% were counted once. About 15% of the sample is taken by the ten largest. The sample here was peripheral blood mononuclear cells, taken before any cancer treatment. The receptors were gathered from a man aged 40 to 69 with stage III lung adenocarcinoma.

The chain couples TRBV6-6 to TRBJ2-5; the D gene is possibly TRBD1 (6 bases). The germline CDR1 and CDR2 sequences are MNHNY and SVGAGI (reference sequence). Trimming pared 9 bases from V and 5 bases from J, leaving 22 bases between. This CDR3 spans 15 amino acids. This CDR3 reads CASQLLIGGKETQYF. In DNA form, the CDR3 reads TGTGCCAGTCAGTTACTCATTGGGGGCAAGGAGACCCAGTACTTC.

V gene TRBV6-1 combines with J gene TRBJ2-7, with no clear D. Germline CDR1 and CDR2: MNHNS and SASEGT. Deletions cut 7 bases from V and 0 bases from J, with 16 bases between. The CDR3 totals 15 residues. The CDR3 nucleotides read TGTGCCAGCACGCTACAGACCCCAAGCTCCTACGAGCAGTACTTC. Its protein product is CASTLQTPSSYEQYF.

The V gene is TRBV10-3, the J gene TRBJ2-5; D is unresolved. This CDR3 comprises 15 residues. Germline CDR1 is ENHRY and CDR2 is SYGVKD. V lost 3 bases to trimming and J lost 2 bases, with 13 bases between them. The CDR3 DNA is TGTGCCATCAGTGAAGTTCCCGGATCTCAAGAGACCCAGTACTTC. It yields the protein CAISEVPGSQETQYF.

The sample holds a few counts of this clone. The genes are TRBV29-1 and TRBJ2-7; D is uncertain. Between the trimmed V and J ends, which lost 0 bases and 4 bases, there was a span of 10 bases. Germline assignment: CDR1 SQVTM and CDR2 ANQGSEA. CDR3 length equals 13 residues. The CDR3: CSVEDRLSYEQYF. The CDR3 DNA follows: TGCAGCGTTGAAGATCGTTTATCGTACGAGCAGTACTTC.

Written as DNA, the CDR3 is TGTGCCGGAACTTGGGGTTACGAGCAGTACTTC. Its protein product is CAGTWGYEQYF. The chain combines TRBV6-1 with TRBJ2-7; no firm D call. This CDR3 is 11 amino acids long. V was pared by 11 bases and J by 4 bases, with 12 bases between. In germline, CDR1 is MNHNS, CDR2 SASEGT.

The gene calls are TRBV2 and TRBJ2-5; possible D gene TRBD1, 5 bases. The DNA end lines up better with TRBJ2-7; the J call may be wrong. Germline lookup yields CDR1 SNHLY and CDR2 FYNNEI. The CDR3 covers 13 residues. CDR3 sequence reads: CASSERQIYEQYF. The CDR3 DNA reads TGTGCCAGCAGTGAACGACAGATCTACGAGCAGTACTTC.

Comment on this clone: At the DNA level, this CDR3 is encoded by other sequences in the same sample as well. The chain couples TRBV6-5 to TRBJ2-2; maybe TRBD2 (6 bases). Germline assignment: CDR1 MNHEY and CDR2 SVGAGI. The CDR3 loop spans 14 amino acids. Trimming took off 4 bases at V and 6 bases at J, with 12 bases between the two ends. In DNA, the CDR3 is TGTGCCAGCAGTTTATCCGGGGGTGCCGGGGAGCTGTTTTTT. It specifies CASSLSGGAGELFF.

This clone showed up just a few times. The CDR3 spells CASSWTASGGTDTQYF. DNA for the CDR3: TGTGCCAGCAGTTGGACAGCTAGCGGGGGCACAGATACGCAGTATTTT. The V gene is TRBV6-5, the J gene TRBJ2-3; 9 nucleotides align to TRBD2. Trimming cost V 4 bases and J 1 base; bases outside gene matches: 6. The CDR3 has 16 residues. Germline V gene lookup returns CDR1 MNHEY and CDR2 SVGAGI.

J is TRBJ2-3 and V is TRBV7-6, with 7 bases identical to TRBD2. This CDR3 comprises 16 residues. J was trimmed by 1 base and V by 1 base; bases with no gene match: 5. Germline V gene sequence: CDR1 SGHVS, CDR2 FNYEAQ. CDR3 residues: CASSLVAGRGTDTQYF. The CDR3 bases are TGTGCCAGCAGCTTAGTAGCAGGGAGGGGCACAGATACGCAGTATTTT.

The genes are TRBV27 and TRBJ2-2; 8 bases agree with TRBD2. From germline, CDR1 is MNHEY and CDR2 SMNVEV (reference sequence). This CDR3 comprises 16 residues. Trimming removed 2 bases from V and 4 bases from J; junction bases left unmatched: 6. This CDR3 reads CASSLRGGLGTGELFF. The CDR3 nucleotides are TGTGCCAGCAGTTTACGGGGGGGCCTCGGCACCGGGGAGCTGTTTTTT.

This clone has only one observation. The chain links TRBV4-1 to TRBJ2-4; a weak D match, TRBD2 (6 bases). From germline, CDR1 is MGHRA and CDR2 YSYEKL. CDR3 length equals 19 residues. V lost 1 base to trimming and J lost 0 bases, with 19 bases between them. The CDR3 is CASSQGRARDLLAKNIQYF. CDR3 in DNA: TGCGCCAGCAGCCAAGGGCGGGCACGGGACTTACTAGCCAAAAACATTCAGTACTTC.

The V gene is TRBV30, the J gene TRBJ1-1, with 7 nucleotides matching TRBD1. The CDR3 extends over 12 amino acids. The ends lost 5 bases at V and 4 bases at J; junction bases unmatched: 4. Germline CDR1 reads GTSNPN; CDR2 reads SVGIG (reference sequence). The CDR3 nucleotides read TGTGCCTGGGACAGGGTGAGCACTGAAGCTTTCTTT. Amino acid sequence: CAWDRVSTEAFF.

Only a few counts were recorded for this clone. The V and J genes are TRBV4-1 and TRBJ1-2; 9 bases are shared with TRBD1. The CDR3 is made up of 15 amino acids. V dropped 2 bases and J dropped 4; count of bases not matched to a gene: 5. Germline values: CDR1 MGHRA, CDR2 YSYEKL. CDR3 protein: CASSQTTGGGYGYTF. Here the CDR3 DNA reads TGCGCCAGCAGCCAAACGACAGGGGGAGGCTATGGCTACACCTTC.

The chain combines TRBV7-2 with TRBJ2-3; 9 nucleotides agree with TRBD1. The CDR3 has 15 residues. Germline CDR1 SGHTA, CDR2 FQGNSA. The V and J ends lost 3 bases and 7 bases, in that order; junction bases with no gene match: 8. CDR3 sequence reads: CASSFTGGLGNTQYF. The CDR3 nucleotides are TGTGCCAGCAGCTTTACAGGGGGCCTAGGGAATACGCAGTATTTT.

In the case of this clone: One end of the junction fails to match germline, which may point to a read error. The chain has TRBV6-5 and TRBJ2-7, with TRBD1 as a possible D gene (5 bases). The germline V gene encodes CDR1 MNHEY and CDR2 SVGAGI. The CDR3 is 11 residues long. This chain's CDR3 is CATTTGLLQHF. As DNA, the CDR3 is TGTGCCACCACCACAGGTCTCCTCCAGCACTTC.

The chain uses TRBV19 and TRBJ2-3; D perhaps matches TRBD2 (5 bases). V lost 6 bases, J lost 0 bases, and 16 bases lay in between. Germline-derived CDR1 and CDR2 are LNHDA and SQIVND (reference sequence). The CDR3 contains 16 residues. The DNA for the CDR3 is TGTGCCAGTAGCGACGCTAGCCTCCCTAGCACAGATACGCAGTATTTT. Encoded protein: CASSDASLPSTDTQYF.

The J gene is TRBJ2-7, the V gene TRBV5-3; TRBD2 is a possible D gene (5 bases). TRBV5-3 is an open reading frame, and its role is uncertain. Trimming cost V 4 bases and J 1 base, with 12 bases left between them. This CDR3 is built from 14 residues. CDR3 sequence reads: CARSSGRPSYEQYF. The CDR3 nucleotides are TGTGCCAGAAGCAGCGGACGGCCGTCCTACGAGCAGTACTTC.

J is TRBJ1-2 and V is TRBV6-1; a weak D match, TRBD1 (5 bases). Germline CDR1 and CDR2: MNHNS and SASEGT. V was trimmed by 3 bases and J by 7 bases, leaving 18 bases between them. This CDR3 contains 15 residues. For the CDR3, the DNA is TGTGCCAGCAGTGACCCAACGGAGGGGCGAGGTGGCTACACCTTC. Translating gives CASSDPTEGRGGYTF.

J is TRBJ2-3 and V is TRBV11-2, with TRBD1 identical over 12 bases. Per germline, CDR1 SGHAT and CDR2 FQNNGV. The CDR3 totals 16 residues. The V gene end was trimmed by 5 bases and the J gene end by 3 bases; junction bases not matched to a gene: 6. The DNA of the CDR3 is TGTGCCAGCAGCGACCGGGACAGGGGGCTGACAGATACGCAGTATTTT. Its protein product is CASSDRDRGLTDTQYF. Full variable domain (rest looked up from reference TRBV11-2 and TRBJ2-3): EAGVAQSPRYKIIEKRQSVAFWCNPISGHATLYWYQQILGQGPKLLIQFQNNGVVDDSQLPKDRFSAERLKGVDSTLKIQPAKLEDSAVYLCASSDRDRGLTDTQYFGPGTRLTVL.

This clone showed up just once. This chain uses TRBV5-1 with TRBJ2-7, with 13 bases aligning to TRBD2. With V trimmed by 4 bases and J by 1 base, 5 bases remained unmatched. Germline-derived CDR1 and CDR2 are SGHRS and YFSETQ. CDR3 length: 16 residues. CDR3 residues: CASSLQTSGGSYEQYF. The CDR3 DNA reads TGCGCCAGCAGCCTCCAGACTAGCGGGGGGTCCTACGAGCAGTACTTC.

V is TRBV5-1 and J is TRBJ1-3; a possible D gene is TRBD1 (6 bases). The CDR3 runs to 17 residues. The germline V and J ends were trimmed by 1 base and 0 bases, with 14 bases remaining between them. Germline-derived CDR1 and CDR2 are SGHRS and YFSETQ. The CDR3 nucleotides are TGCGCCAGCAGCTTGACTGACCCAGGGGCCTCTGGAAACACCATATATTTT. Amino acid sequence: CASSLTDPGASGNTIYF.

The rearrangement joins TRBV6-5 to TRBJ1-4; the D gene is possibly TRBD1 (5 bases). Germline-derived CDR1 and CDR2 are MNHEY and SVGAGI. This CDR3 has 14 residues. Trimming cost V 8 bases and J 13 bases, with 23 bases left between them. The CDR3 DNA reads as TGTGCCAGCGGCCTCTCGGCAGGGCAGGATAGACTGTTTTTT. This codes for CASGLSAGQDRLFF.

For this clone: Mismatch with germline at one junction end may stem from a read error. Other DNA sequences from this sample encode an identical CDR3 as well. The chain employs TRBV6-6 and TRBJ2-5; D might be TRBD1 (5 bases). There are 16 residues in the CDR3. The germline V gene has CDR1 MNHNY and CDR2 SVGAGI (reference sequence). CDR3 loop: CASSPYPRQNQETQYF. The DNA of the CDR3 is TGCGCCAGCTCCCCGTACCCCAGACAGAACCAAGAGACCCAGTACTTC.

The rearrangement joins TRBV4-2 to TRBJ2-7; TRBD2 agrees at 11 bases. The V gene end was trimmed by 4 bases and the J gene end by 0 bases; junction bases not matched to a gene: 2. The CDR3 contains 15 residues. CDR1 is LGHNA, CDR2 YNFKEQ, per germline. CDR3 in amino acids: CASSPSGGSSYEQYF. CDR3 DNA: TGTGCCAGCAGCCCTAGCGGGGGGAGCTCCTACGAGCAGTACTTC.

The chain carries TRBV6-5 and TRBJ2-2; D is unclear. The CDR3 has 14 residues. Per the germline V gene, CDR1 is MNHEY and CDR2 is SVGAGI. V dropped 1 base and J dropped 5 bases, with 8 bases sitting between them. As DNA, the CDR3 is TGTGCCAGCAGTTACTTGGGTAGGACCGGGGAGCTGTTTTTT. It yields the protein CASSYLGRTGELFF.

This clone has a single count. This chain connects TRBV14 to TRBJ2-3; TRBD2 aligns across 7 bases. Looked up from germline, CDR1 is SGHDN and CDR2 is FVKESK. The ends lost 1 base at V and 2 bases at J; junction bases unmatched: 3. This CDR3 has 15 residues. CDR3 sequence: CASSQGLADTDTQYF. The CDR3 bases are TGTGCCAGCAGCCAAGGTCTAGCGGACACAGATACGCAGTATTTT.